These 3 T cell receptor beta chains were sequenced from one sample in a study of cytomegalovirus exposure and HLA in healthy donors. Use of 60 Vbeta and 13 Jbeta primers characterized the PCR. TCRdb's table, derived via immunoSEQ multiplex PCR, lists solely in-frame clones and lacks some. Of fewer than 150,000 clones listed, 73% are singletons. Sequencing was done on a sample of PBMCs. These receptors were collected from a human donor in good health.

This chain uses TRBV7-9 with TRBJ1-5, with a weak D call TRBD1 (5 bases). V dropped 4 bases and J dropped 5 bases, with 15 bases sitting between them. Per the germline V gene, CDR1 is SEHNR and CDR2 is FQNEAQ (reference sequence). CDR3 size: 15 residues. DNA for the CDR3: TGTGCCAGCAGCTCCCCGTGGGGGGAGGATCAGCCCCAGCATTTT. Encoded protein: CASSSPWGEDQPQHF.

The chain recombines TRBV5-1 with TRBJ1-6, with D unresolved. The CDR3 contains 17 residues. Germline lookup yields CDR1 SGHRS and CDR2 YFSETQ. V lost 1 base and J lost 8, with 19 bases in between. The CDR3 loop reads CASSLLGPGEADSPLHF. The CDR3 nucleotides are TGCGCCAGCAGCTTGTTGGGTCCTGGGGAGGCGGATTCACCCCTCCACTTT.

This clone has just one count. This chain uses TRBV6-5 with TRBJ2-1; weak D call: TRBD2 (5 bases). The V and J ends lost 8 bases and 4 bases respectively, with 12 bases between them. The CDR3 covers 13 residues. Germline CDR1 reads MNHEY; CDR2 reads SVGAGI. The CDR3 region is CASSWTDYNEQFF. DNA of the CDR3: TGTGCCAGCTCCTGGACTGATTACAATGAGCAGTTCTTC.